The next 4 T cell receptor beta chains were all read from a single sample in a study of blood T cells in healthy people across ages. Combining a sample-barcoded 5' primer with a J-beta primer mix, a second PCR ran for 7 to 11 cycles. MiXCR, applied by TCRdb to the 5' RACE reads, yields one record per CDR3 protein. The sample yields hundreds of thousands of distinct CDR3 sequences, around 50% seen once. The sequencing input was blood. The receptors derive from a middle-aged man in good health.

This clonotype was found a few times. The CDR3 is CASRGLVAHEQYF. The CDR3, as DNA: TGTGCCAGCAGGGGACTAGTGGCTCACGAGCAGTACTTC. The rearrangement uses TRBV25-1 and TRBJ2-7, with 8 bases that match TRBD2. The CDR3 covers 13 residues. V shed 6 bases and J 5 bases; nucleotides not matched to a gene: 6. The germline gives CDR1 MGHDK, CDR2 SYGVNS.

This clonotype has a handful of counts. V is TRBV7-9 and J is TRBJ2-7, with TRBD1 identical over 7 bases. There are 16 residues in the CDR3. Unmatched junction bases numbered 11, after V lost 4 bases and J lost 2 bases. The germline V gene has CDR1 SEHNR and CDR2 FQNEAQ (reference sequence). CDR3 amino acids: CASSSDGTARTYEQYF. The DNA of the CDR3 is TGTGCCAGCAGCTCAGACGGGACAGCCCGTACCTACGAGCAGTACTTC.

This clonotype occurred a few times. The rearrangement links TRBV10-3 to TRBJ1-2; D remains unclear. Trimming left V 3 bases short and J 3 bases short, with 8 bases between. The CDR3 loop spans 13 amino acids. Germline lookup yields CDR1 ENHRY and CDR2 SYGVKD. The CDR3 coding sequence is TGTGCCATCAGTGAAAGGGCAGACTATGGCTACACCTTC. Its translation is CAISERADYGYTF.

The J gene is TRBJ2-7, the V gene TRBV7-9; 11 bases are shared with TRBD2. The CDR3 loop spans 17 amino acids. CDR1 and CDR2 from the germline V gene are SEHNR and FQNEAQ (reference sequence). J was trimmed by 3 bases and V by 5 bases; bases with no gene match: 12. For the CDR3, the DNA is TGTGCCAGCAGCACCAAACGGTCTAGCGGGGGGAACTACGAGCAGTACTTC. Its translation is CASSTKRSSGGNYEQYF.